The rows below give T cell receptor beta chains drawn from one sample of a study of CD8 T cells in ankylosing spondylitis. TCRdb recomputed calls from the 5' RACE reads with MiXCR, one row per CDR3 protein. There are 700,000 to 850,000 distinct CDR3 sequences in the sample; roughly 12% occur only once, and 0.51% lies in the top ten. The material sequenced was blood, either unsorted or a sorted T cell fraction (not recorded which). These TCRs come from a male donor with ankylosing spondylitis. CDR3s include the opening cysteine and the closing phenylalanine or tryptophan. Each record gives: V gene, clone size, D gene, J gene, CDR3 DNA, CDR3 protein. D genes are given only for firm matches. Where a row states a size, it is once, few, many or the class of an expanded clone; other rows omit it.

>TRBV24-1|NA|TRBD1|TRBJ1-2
TGTGCCACCAGTGATGGACAGGGAAATGGCTACACCTTC
CATSDGQGNGYTF
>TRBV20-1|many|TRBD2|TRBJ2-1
TGCAGCGCCGCGGGGGGCAGCTCCTACAATGAGCAGTTCTTC
CSAAGGSSYNEQFF
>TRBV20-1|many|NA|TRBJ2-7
TGCAGTGCTAGTAGGGGGTTTCGCGAGCAGTACTTC
CSASRGFREQYF
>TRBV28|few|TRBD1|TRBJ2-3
TGTGCCAGCAGTTTACCCCCGGGACAGGGTCCAGATACGCAGTATTTT
CASSLPPGQGPDTQYF
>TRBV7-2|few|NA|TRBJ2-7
TGTGCCAGCAGCTCCCAGTCGGGCGGTCCCTACGAGCAGTACTTC
CASSSQSGGPYEQYF
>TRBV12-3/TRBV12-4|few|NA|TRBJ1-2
TGTGCCAGCAGTGGCATCCGGGACCTCGTGGGCGACTATGGCTACACCTTC
CASSGIRDLVGDYGYTF
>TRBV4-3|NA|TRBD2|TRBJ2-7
TGCGCCAGCAGCCAAGGATTTGCGGGAGATTCCTACGAGCAGTACTTC
CASSQGFAGDSYEQYF
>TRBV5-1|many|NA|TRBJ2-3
TGCGCCAGCAGCGCCGCAGGCCTCCTCACAGATACGCAGTATTTT
CASSAAGLLTDTQYF
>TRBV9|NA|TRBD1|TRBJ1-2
TGTGCCAGCAGCGTAGCCGGACAGGGGGCTGTTCGCTACACCTTC
CASSVAGQGAVRYTF
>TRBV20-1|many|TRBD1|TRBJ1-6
TGCAGTGCTAGGGGGAGGGGGCAGGATAATTCACCCCTCCACTTT
CSARGRGQDNSPLHF
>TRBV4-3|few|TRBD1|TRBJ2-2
TGCGCCAGCAGCCGGTTTCTAGGCGACAGGGTTCTCCGGGAGCTGTTTTTT
CASSRFLGDRVLRELFF
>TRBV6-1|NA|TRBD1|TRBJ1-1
TGTGCCAGTATTAAGACAGGGGTGAACACTGAAGCTTTCTTT
CASIKTGVNTEAFF
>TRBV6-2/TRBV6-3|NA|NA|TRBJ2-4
TGTGCCAGCAGTTTCAGGGCGTTTGGGAACATTCAGTACTTC
CASSFRAFGNIQYF
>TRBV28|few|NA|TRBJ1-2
TGTGCCAGCAGTTTCGGAGGGGCTTTAGGCTACACCTTC
CASSFGGALGYTF
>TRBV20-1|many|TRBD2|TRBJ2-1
TGCAGTGCTAGGGCTAGCGGGAGGGTTTACAATGAGCAGTTCTTC
CSARASGRVYNEQFF
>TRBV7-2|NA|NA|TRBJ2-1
TGTGCCAGCAGCTTACTAGCGACCTCCTACAATGAGCAGTTCTTC
CASSLLATSYNEQFF
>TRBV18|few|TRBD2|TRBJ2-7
TGTGCCAGCCTAACGGGACTAGCGGGATCCGAGCAGTACTTC
CASLTGLAGSEQYF
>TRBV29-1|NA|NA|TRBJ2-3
TGCACCTACGGCGCGGTAGGAGATACGCAGTATTTT
CTYGAVGDTQYF
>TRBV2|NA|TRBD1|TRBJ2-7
TGTGCCAGCAGTGAAGGCAGTGGGGACAGGGGAATGATAAACTACGAGCAGTACTTC
CASSEGSGDRGMINYEQYF
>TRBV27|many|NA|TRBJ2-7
TGTGCCAGCAGCGTAGACCCGGCGACTTACGAGCAGTACTTC
CASSVDPATYEQYF
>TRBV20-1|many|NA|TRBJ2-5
TGCAGTGCTCGTCGGCTGCAATCCCAAGAGACCCAGTACTTC
CSARRLQSQETQYF
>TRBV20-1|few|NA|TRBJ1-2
TGCAGTGCTCTAATGGACGGACTTAACTATGGCTACACCTTC
CSALMDGLNYGYTF
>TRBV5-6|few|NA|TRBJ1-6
TGTGCCAGCAGCCGACGACACGGGGATTCACCCCTCCACTTT
CASSRRHGDSPLHF
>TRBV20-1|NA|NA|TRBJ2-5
TGCAGTGCTCCCTCCTGGGCCGGACAAGAGACCCAGTACTTC
CSAPSWAGQETQYF
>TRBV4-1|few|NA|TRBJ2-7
TGCGCCAGCAGCCATCCCGGGACATCCCGCTCCTACGAGCAGTACTTC
CASSHPGTSRSYEQYF
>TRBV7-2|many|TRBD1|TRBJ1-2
TGTGCCAGCAGCCCACAGGGGGACTATGGCTACACCTTC
CASSPQGDYGYTF
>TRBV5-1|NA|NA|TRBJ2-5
TGCGCCAGCAGCCCAGATGGCGAGGGGACCCAGTACTTC
CASSPDGEGTQYF
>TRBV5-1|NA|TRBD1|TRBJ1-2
TGCGCCAGCAGCTTGGAGGGACAGAATCTCTATGGCTACACCTTC
CASSLEGQNLYGYTF
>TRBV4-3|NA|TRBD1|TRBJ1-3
TGCGCCAGCAGCCAGACGACTGGACAGGGGGGAAACACCATATATTTT
CASSQTTGQGGNTIYF
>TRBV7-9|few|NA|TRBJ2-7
TGTGCCAGCAGCTTAGCGACCCTTCTAGGAGTCGAGCAGTACTTC
CASSLATLLGVEQYF
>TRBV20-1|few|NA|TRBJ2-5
TGCAGTGCTATAAGCCCGGGACGACAAGAGACCCAGTACTTC
CSAISPGRQETQYF
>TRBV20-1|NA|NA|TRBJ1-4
TGCAGTGCTAGACGACAGTTGGATGAAAAACTGTTTTTT
CSARRQLDEKLFF
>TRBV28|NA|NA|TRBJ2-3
TGTGCCACCCGGGGGCAAGATACGCAGTATTTT
CATRGQDTQYF
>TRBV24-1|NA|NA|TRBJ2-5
TGTGCCACCAGTGATTCACGGACAGCTATACAAGAGACCCAGTACTTC
CATSDSRTAIQETQYF
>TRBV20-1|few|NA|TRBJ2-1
TGCAGTGCTACGGACCCCGGGTATGAGCAGTTCTTC
CSATDPGYEQFF
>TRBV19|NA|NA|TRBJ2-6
TGTGCCAGTAGTGGGTGGAGGGAAGGGGCCAACGTCCTGACTTTC
CASSGWREGANVLTF
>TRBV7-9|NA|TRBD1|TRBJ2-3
TGTGCCAGCAGCCTCAGGGGGCAGACAGATACGCAGTATTTT
CASSLRGQTDTQYF
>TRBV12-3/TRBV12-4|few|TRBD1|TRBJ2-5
TGTGCCAGCAGCCGCTACAGGGGGCAAAGGGAGACCCAGTACTTC
CASSRYRGQRETQYF
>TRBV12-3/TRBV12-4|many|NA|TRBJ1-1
TGTGCCAGCAGTCACGGGCGCTTGAACACTGAAGCTTTCTTT
CASSHGRLNTEAFF
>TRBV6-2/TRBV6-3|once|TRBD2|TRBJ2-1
TGTGCCAGCAGTTACGGGCGCGGGAGCCGGAATGAGCAGTTCTTC
CASSYGRGSRNEQFF
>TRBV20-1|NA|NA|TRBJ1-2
TGCAGTGCGACCGCGGGGACCTATGGCTACACCTTC
CSATAGTYGYTF
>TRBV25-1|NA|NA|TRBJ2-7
TGTGCCAGCAGTGAATGGGGGAGTATAAACTACGAGCAGTACTTC
CASSEWGSINYEQYF
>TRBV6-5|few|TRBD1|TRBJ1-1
TGTGCCAGCAGTTACTCCTTCCAGGGGGCGAGGGCTTTCTTT
CASSYSFQGARAFF
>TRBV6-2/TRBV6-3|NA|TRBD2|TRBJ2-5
TGTGCCACGCGACTAGCGGGACAAGAGACCCAGTACTTC
CATRLAGQETQYF
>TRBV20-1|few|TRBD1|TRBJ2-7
TGCAGTGCTTACAGGGGGCTCTCCTACGAGCAGTACTTC
CSAYRGLSYEQYF
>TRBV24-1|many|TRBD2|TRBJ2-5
TGTGCCACCAGTGATCCGGGACTAGCGGGACCTCAAGAGACCCAGTACTTC
CATSDPGLAGPQETQYF
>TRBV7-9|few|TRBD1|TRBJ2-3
TGTGCCAGCAGCTTAGTAGGACAGGGTTACTCCACAGATACGCAGTATTTT
CASSLVGQGYSTDTQYF
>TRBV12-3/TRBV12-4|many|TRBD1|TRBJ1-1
TGTGCCAGCAGCCCGACAGGGAGATATGAAGCTTTCTTT
CASSPTGRYEAFF
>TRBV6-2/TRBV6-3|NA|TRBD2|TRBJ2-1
TGTGCCAGCAGTTCGCGGGAGCCGAATGAGCAGTTCTTC
CASSSREPNEQFF
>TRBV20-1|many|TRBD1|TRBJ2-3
TGCAGTGCTGACTTAGGACAGGGGGCCGCAGATACGCAGTATTTT
CSADLGQGAADTQYF
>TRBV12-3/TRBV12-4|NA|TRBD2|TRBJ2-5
TGTGCCAGCGGGCGATCGGCGGGGGAAGAGACCCAGTACTTC
CASGRSAGEETQYF
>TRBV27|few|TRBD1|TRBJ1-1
TGTGCCAGCAGCCCTCAGGACAGGGAGGGAACTGAAGCTTTCTTT
CASSPQDREGTEAFF
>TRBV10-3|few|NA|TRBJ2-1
TGTGCCATCAGTGGAGTTGCGGGGCATGAGCAGTTCTTC
CAISGVAGHEQFF
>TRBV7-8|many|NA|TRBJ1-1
TGTGCCAGCAGCTTAGTGCAGGGGCTAGCTTTCTTT
CASSLVQGLAFF
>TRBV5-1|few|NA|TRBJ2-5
TGCGCCAGCAGGGGTAGGACAGATCAAGAGACCCAGTACTTC
CASRGRTDQETQYF